Shown below are 15 T cell receptor beta chains from a single sample sequenced in a study of T cell responses to AZD1222 COVID-19 vaccine. Clones were sequenced by immunoSEQ multiplex PCR, and TCRdb holds only the in-frame ones, with some missing. The data show just over 150,000 clones, 85% to 90% seen once. The sample here was peripheral blood, taken 28 days after the second AZD1222 dose. These receptors originate from an adult who received the AZD1222 COVID-19 vaccine.

The chain recombines TRBV7-8 with TRBJ2-7; D remains ambiguous. The ends were cut back, 5 bases at V and 0 bases at J, with 11 bases in the middle. From germline, CDR1 is SGHVS and CDR2 FQNEAQ. CDR3 length: 14 amino acids. The CDR3 here is CASSPHAASYEQYF. The DNA of the CDR3 is TGTGCCAGCAGCCCTCATGCGGCCTCCTACGAGCAGTACTTC.

The chain has TRBV4-2 and TRBJ1-2, with a weak D call TRBD1 (6 bases). V was clipped by 0 bases and J by 7 bases, with 18 bases between them. The CDR3 spans 16 residues. CDR1 and CDR2 (germline): LGHNA, YNFKEQ. CDR3: CASSQDLGQGWSGYTF. DNA for the CDR3: TGTGCCAGCAGCCAAGATCTAGGGCAGGGGTGGAGTGGCTACACCTTC.

The chain recombines TRBV5-8 with TRBJ2-1, with TRBD1 matching 8 bases. This CDR3 region has 15 residues. Germline CDR1 SGHTS, CDR2 YDEGEE. J lost 6 bases, V lost 4 bases, and 9 bases had no gene match. CDR3: CASSQGAVSGNEQFF. CDR3 bases: TGTGCCAGCAGCCAGGGGGCAGTGTCGGGCAATGAGCAGTTCTTC. The full variable domain, rest sourced from reference TRBV5-8 and TRBJ2-1, is EAGVTQSPTHLIKTRGQQATLRCSPISGHTSVYWYQQALGLGLQFLLWYDEGEERNRGNFPPRFSGRQFPNYSSELNVNALELEDSALYLCASSQGAVSGNEQFFGPGTRLTVL.

The CDR3, as DNA: TGTGCCAGTAGTACGCGGTCAGCGCTTGGGGAGCAGTTCTTC. It specifies CASSTRSALGEQFF. V and J are TRBV19 and TRBJ2-1; D remains unclear. The CDR3 runs to 14 residues. V was clipped by 4 bases and J by 10 bases, with 17 bases between them. Germline CDR1 and CDR2: LNHDA and SQIVND (reference sequence).

This rearrangement joins TRBV5-8 to TRBJ2-1; 7 bases map to TRBD1. After removal of 0 bases from V and 4 bases from J, the junction contained 4 bases not matched to a gene. Germline-derived CDR1 and CDR2 are SGHTS and YDEGEE. There are 15 residues in the CDR3. The CDR3 DNA reads as TGTGCCAGCAGCTTGGCAGAGGGGGCTTACAATGAGCAGTTCTTC. Translated, it gives CASSLAEGAYNEQFF.

The rearrangement joins TRBV7-2 to TRBJ2-1; 10 bases map to TRBD2. CDR3 length: 15 residues. The ends lost 2 bases at V and 5 bases at J; junction bases unmatched: 3. Germline V gene sequence: CDR1 SGHTA, CDR2 FQGNSA. The CDR3 DNA follows: TGTGCCAGCAGCTTAACTAGCGGGAAGAACAATGAGCAGTTCTTC. Translating it yields CASSLTSGKNNEQFF.

The chain is built from TRBV29-1 and TRBJ2-7; D remains ambiguous. CDR3 length: 13 amino acids. Germline assignment: CDR1 SQVTM and CDR2 ANQGSEA. The DNA for the CDR3 is TGCACCGGACCCCTACCAGCCACCGACGAGCAGTACTTC. It is translated as CTGPLPATDEQYF.

This clone has more than one count but fewer than ten. The chain carries TRBV11-2 and TRBJ2-1; tentatively, D is TRBD1 (6 bases). CDR3 size: 15 residues. Germline CDR1 and CDR2: SGHAT and FQNNGV. Trimming left V 4 bases short and J 3 bases short, with 13 bases between. The CDR3 protein is CASSYFQGFYNEQFF. The CDR3 region has the DNA TGTGCCAGCAGCTACTTTCAGGGGTTCTACAATGAGCAGTTCTTC.

The chain links TRBV27 to TRBJ1-3; D unresolved. There are 13 residues in the CDR3. V was clipped by 4 bases and J by 2 bases, with 6 bases between them. Germline CDR1 MNHEY, CDR2 SMNVEV (reference sequence). As DNA, the CDR3 is TGTGCCAGCAGTTCCGGGACTGGAAACACCATATATTTT. Translation: CASSSGTGNTIYF.

This chain uses TRBV6-5 with TRBJ2-7; 7 bases map to TRBD1. Germline assignment: CDR1 MNHEY and CDR2 SVGAGI. The V and J ends lost 5 bases and 0 bases, in that order; junction bases with no gene match: 7. CDR3 length: 15 residues. The DNA for the CDR3 is TGTGCCAGCAGTCCCTCCGGGACAGTCTCCTACGAGCAGTACTTC. Protein sequence: CASSPSGTVSYEQYF.

The chain has TRBV7-3 and TRBJ2-1, with 8 bases lining up with TRBD2. The CDR3 contains 15 residues. V gave up 6 bases and J gave up 0 bases; unmatched junction bases: 4. Looked up from germline, CDR1 is SGHTA and CDR2 is FQGTGA. The CDR3 is CASSTSGASYNEQFF. As DNA, the CDR3 is TGTGCCAGCAGTACTAGCGGTGCCTCCTACAATGAGCAGTTCTTC. Variable domain in full (rest from reference TRBV7-3 and TRBJ2-1): GAGVSQTPSNKVTEKGKYVELRCDPISGHTALYWYRQSLGQGPEFLIYFQGTGAADDSGLPNDRFFAVRPEGSVSTLKIQRTERGDSAVYLCASSTSGASYNEQFFGPGTRLTVL.

The chain joins TRBV3-1 (or the pseudogene TRBV3-2) to TRBJ2-1; 8 bases map to TRBD2. CDR3 length: 14 amino acids. Germline V gives CDR1 LGHDT, CDR2 YNNKEL (reference sequence). Trimming cost V 4 bases and J 6 bases; bases outside gene matches: 5. The CDR3 here is CASSPAGGINEQFF. The CDR3 nucleotides read TGTGCCAGCAGCCCGGCGGGGGGAATCAATGAGCAGTTCTTC.

The V gene is TRBV19, the J gene TRBJ1-5; D is uncertain. Per germline, CDR1 LNHDA and CDR2 SQIVND (reference sequence). Trimming pared 11 bases from V and 6 bases from J, leaving 20 bases between. This CDR3 region has 14 residues. The CDR3 reads CASNNLGLGQPQHF. The CDR3 DNA sequence: TGTGCCTCAAACAATTTGGGTCTTGGTCAGCCCCAGCATTTT.

This clone has only one observation. Other DNA sequences from this sample encode an identical CDR3 as well. The gene calls are TRBV6-5 and TRBJ1-1; 7 bases fit TRBD1. V shed 6 bases, J shed 1 base, and the junction held 8 bases outside the gene matches. This CDR3 comprises 15 residues. Germline V lookup: CDR1 MNHEY, CDR2 SVGAGI. CDR3 in amino acids: CASRGQKGRNTEAFF. The CDR3 region has the DNA TGTGCCAGCAGGGGACAGAAGGGACGGAACACTGAAGCTTTCTTT.

The chain carries TRBV6-5 and TRBJ2-5; D gene uncertain. V lost 6 bases and J lost 2, with 16 bases in between. The CDR3 has 15 residues. Germline CDR1 reads MNHEY; CDR2 reads SVGAGI. The CDR3 here is CASRSGGARQETQYF. CDR3 nucleotide sequence: TGTGCCAGCAGGAGTGGCGGAGCGAGGCAAGAGACCCAGTACTTC.